Following are 27 T cell receptor beta chains from one sample sequenced in a study of T cells expressing NK-cell markers. No DNA is given; TCRdb re-called the 5' RACE reads and lists each CDR3 protein once. The listing contains 500,000 to 600,000 distinct CDR3 sequences. The sequencing input was blood T cells: a sorted CD56 or NKG2C T cell subset, CD4+ or CD8+ T cells, or bulk PBMC T cells (not recorded which). The source is a man between 18 and 29 years old in good health.

The chain joins TRBV5-1 to TRBJ1-4. The CDR3 length is 14 residues. The V gene's germline CDR1 is SGHRS and CDR2 YFSETQ. The CDR3 protein is CASSFLGFGEKLFF.

The chain joins TRBV27 to TRBJ2-5; TCRdb names TRBD2, which stays unverified in the absence of DNA. The CDR3 totals 16 residues. Germline CDR1 is MNHEY and CDR2 is SMNVEV (reference sequence). The CDR3 sequence is CASSAYKLADKETQYF.

The V call is TRBV6-2 or TRBV6-3, the J call TRBJ2-7; checking the TCRdb D call of TRBD1 is not possible without DNA. From germline, CDR1 is MNHEY and CDR2 SVGEGT. The CDR3 covers 14 residues. CDR3 residues: CASSSYRGLNEQYF.

The chain couples TRBV29-1 to TRBJ2-5; TCRdb reports TRBD1, a call that lacks DNA to check it against. The germline V gene encodes CDR1 SQVTM and CDR2 ANQGSEA. This CDR3 is 13 amino acids long. The CDR3 is CSVGDSKQETQYF.

J is TRBJ2-1 and V is TRBV12-3 or TRBV12-4; there is no DNA to check the TCRdb D call of TRBD2. This CDR3 spans 12 amino acids. CDR3 in amino acids: CASSRSGTTTFF.

The chain is built from TRBV29-1 and TRBJ2-5. This CDR3 has 14 residues. Germline values: CDR1 SQVTM, CDR2 ANQGSEA. The CDR3 region is CSVFGRWRQETQYF.

The gene calls are TRBV27 and TRBJ2-3; without DNA, the TCRdb call of TRBD1 cannot be checked. The CDR3 contains 14 residues. Germline V lookup: CDR1 MNHEY, CDR2 SMNVEV (reference sequence). CDR3 sequence: CASTRTGITDTQYF.

The chain recombines TRBV10-3 with TRBJ2-5; with no DNA, the TCRdb D assignment of TRBD1 cannot be verified. This CDR3 has 15 residues. Looked up from germline, CDR1 is ENHRY and CDR2 is SYGVKD. CDR3: CAISEGTGAQETQYF.

The rearrangement links TRBV27 to TRBJ2-2; the TCRdb call, TRBD2, lacks DNA for checking. The CDR3 covers 19 residues. Per germline, CDR1 MNHEY and CDR2 SMNVEV (reference sequence). The CDR3 region is CASSSFIMASGGTNGELFF.

The chain uses TRBV12-3 or TRBV12-4 and TRBJ1-5; TCRdb's D call, TRBD1, is unchecked because there is no DNA. The CDR3 loop spans 15 amino acids. CDR3 amino acids: CASTLGQGLNQPQHF.

V gene TRBV7-9 combines with J gene TRBJ2-7. In germline, CDR1 is SEHNR, CDR2 FQNEAQ (reference sequence). The CDR3 is made up of 12 amino acids. The CDR3 region is CASSLSLNEQYF.

The chain carries TRBV29-1 and TRBJ2-7; TCRdb proposes TRBD1, but this gene call is untestable without DNA. The CDR3 has 13 residues. From germline, CDR1 is SQVTM and CDR2 ANQGSEA. This CDR3 is CSTLGDRGYEQYF.

The CDR3 sequence is CASSLLSGGLTDTQYF. The chain carries TRBV12-3 or TRBV12-4 and TRBJ2-3; there is no DNA to check the TCRdb D call of TRBD1. This CDR3 spans 16 amino acids.

This chain links TRBV7-9 with TRBJ2-5; TCRdb's D call, TRBD2, is unchecked because there is no DNA. The CDR3 length is 15 residues. The germline gives CDR1 SEHNR, CDR2 FQNEAQ (reference sequence). CDR3 residues: CASSLAVGLEETQYF.

The chain is built from TRBV5-1 and TRBJ1-2; TCRdb outputs TRBD1, but without DNA this stays unchecked. Germline V gene data show CDR1 as SGHRS and CDR2 as YFSETQ. The length of the CDR3 is 14 residues. The CDR3 loop is CASSTGAANYGYTF. The complete variable domain, with remaining parts taken from reference TRBV5-1 and TRBJ1-2, reads KAGVTQTPRYLIKTRGQQVTLSCSPISGHRSVSWYQQTPGQGLQFLFEYFSETQRNKGNFPGRFSGRQFSNSRSEMNVSTLELGDSALYLCASSTGAANYGYTFGSGTRLTVV.

The chain has TRBV7-2 and TRBJ2-7. This CDR3 contains 15 residues. From germline, CDR1 is SGHTA and CDR2 FQGNSA. The CDR3 loop reads CASSLKGGHTLEQYF.

The chain recombines TRBV18 with TRBJ2-6; TCRdb's assignment of TRBD1 cannot be checked, as there is no DNA. This CDR3 has 18 residues. The germline V gene has CDR1 KGHSH and CDR2 LQKENI. CDR3 protein: CASSLGQGKAAGANVLTF.

The chain couples TRBV12-3 or TRBV12-4 to TRBJ2-5; TCRdb calls TRBD2, which cannot be checked without DNA. There are 15 residues in the CDR3. The CDR3 spells CASSLTGGETETQYF.

CDR3 protein: CSAGKGADQETQYF. The V and J genes are TRBV20-1 and TRBJ2-5; with no DNA, the TCRdb D assignment of TRBD1 cannot be verified. The CDR3 runs 14 residues. CDR1 and CDR2 from the germline V gene are DFQATT and SNEGSKA (reference sequence).

The rearrangement links TRBV12-3 or TRBV12-4 to TRBJ2-2; the TCRdb D gene call, TRBD2, has no DNA to confirm it. CDR3 length: 14 amino acids. CDR3 loop: CASMWDSNTGELFF.

The V and J genes are TRBV20-1 and TRBJ2-1; TCRdb returns TRBD2, unconfirmable since there is no DNA. Germline V CDR1 and CDR2: DFQATT, SNEGSKA (reference sequence). The CDR3 loop spans 14 amino acids. Here the CDR3 reads CSARGREGRNEQFF.

The chain recombines TRBV13 with TRBJ2-1; lacking DNA, the TRBD1 call made by TCRdb goes unchecked. Per germline, CDR1 PRHDT and CDR2 FYEKMQ (reference sequence). CDR3 size: 13 residues. The CDR3 protein is CASSPRGANEQFF.

V and J are TRBV27 and TRBJ1-1; the TCRdb call, TRBD1, lacks DNA for checking. CDR1 and CDR2 (germline): MNHEY, SMNVEV (reference sequence). The length of the CDR3 is 15 residues. The CDR3 region is CASSLQGVSNTEAFF.

The V and J genes are TRBV29-1 and TRBJ2-1; TCRdb's D call, TRBD1, is unchecked because there is no DNA. Germline V gives CDR1 SQVTM, CDR2 ANQGSEA. The CDR3 is 13 residues long. The CDR3 loop reads CSADRESYNEQFF.

The rearrangement uses TRBV5-1 and TRBJ1-2; TCRdb's D gene call, TRBD1, goes unchecked for lack of DNA. The germline V gene encodes CDR1 SGHRS and CDR2 YFSETQ. The CDR3 contains 12 residues. CDR3 protein: CASTGTGYGYTF.

This chain connects TRBV27 to TRBJ2-1; TCRdb picks TRBD2, but there is no DNA to check that call. Germline CDR1 reads MNHEY; CDR2 reads SMNVEV (reference sequence). The CDR3 totals 15 residues. The CDR3 is CASSTPSSGVVEQFF.

The genes are TRBV20-1 and TRBJ2-5. The germline V gene has CDR1 DFQATT and CDR2 SNEGSKA (reference sequence). The CDR3 runs 14 residues. The CDR3 loop reads CSAPHSQRRETQYF.